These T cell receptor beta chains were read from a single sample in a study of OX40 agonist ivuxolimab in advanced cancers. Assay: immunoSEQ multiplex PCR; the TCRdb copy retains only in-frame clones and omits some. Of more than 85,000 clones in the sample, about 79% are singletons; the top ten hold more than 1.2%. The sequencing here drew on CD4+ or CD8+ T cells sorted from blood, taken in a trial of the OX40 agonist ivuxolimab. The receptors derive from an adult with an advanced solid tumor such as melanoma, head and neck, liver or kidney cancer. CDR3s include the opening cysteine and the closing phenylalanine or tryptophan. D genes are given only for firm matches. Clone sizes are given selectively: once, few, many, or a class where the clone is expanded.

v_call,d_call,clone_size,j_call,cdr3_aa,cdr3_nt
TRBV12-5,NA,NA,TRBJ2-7,CASGEGTASYEQYF,TGTGCTAGTGGTGAGGGGACCGCCTCCTACGAGCAGTACTTC
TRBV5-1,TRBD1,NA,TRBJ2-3,CASSLDGRGRAVADTQYF,TGCGCCAGCAGCTTGGATGGCAGGGGGCGCGCTGTCGCAGATACGCAGTATTTT
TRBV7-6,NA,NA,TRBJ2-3,CASSPVRPTRITDTQYF,TGTGCCAGCAGCCCAGTCCGTCCCACCCGCATCACAGATACGCAGTATTTT
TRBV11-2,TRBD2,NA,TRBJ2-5,CASSLDDLAGSQETQYF,TGTGCCAGCAGCTTAGATGACCTAGCGGGAAGCCAAGAGACCCAGTACTTC
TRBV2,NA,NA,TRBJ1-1,CASSESGRKRRWTEAFF,TGTGCCAGCAGTGAATCTGGACGCAAGCGGCGGTGGACTGAAGCTTTCTTT
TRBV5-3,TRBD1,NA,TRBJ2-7,CARSFLEQGASYEQYF,TGTGCCAGAAGCTTTTTGGAACAGGGGGCCTCCTACGAGCAGTACTTC
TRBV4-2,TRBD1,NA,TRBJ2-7,CASSRPGTGGYEQYF,TGTGCCAGCAGCCGTCCAGGGACAGGGGGTTATGAGCAGTACTTC
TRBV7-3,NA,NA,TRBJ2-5,CASSSVPGRDQYF,TGTGCCAGCAGCTCGGTCCCGGGACGGGATCAGTACTTC
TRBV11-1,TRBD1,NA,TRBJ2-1,CASSQGALAAYNEQFF,TGTGCCAGCAGCCAGGGGGCGTTAGCAGCATACAATGAGCAGTTCTTC
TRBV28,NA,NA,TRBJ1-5,CASSMDPTANQPQHF,TGTGCCAGCAGTATGGACCCGACAGCGAATCAGCCCCAGCATTTT
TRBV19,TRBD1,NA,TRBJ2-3,CATRDRGTDTQYF,TGTGCCACCCGGGACAGGGGCACAGATACGCAGTATTTT
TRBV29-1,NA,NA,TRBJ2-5,CSVVPRVLGETQYF,TGCAGCGTTGTTCCCAGGGTTCTGGGAGAGACCCAGTACTTC
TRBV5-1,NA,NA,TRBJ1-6,CAPRGRHSPLHF,TGCGCCCCCCGGGGTCGGCATTCACCCCTCCACTTT
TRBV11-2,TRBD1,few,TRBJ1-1,CASTLDRGNTEAFF,TGTGCCAGCACACTAGACAGGGGAAACACTGAAGCTTTCTTT
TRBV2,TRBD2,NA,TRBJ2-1,CASRGGTSAYNEQFF,TGTGCCAGCAGGGGGGGGACTAGCGCCTACAATGAGCAGTTCTTC
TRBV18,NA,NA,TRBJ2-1,CASSPPMPNNEQFF,TGTGCCAGCTCACCACCGATGCCGAACAATGAGCAGTTCTTC
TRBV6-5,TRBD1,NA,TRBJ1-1,CASEGRGSTEAFF,TGTGCCAGCGAGGGCAGGGGGAGTACTGAAGCTTTCTTT
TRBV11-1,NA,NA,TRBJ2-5,CASSSGFLAQETQYF,TGTGCCAGCAGCTCAGGGTTTTTGGCTCAAGAGACCCAGTACTTC
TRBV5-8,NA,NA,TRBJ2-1,CASSLGLSSYNEQFF,TGTGCCAGCAGCCTGGGGCTTAGCTCCTACAATGAGCAGTTCTTC
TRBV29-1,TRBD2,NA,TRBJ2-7,CSVRTSGSSYEQYF,TGCAGCGTCCGGACTAGCGGGAGCTCCTACGAGCAGTACTTC
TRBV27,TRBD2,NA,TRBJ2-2,CASSPGLVAGELFF,TGTGCCAGCAGTCCAGGACTAGTCGCCGGGGAGCTGTTTTTT
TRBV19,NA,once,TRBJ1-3,CASSIPARSTIYF,TGTGCCAGTAGTATACCCGCCAGGAGCACCATATATTTT
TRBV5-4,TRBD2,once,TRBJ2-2,CASSGTSGSALSVSGELFF,TGTGCCAGCAGCGGTACTAGCGGGAGTGCCCTTTCTGTCTCCGGGGAGCTGTTTTTT
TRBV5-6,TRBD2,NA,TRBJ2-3,CASSLGRGGRTDTQYF,TGTGCCAGCAGCTTGGGGCGGGGGGGCCGGACAGATACGCAGTATTTT
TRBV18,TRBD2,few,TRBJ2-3,CASSPWGSGSGTDTQYF,TGTGCCAGCTCACCGTGGGGTAGCGGGAGTGGCACAGATACGCAGTATTTT
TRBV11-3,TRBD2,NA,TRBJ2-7,CASSFPGLAGVVEQYF,TGTGCCAGCAGCTTCCCGGGACTAGCGGGAGTTGTCGAGCAGTACTTC
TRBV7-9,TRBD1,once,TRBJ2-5,CASSLGTGQETQYF,TGTGCCAGCAGCTTAGGGACAGGCCAAGAGACCCAGTACTTC
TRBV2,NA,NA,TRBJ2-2,CASGGLLNTGELFF,TGTGCCAGCGGAGGGCTCCTCAACACCGGGGAGCTGTTTTTT
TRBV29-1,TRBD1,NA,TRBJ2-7,CSVVRDRVSYEQYF,TGCAGCGTCGTCCGGGACAGGGTCTCCTACGAGCAGTACTTC
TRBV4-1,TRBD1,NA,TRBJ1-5,CASSQGTGPSQPQHF,TGCGCCAGCAGCCAAGGGACAGGGCCGAGTCAGCCCCAGCATTTT
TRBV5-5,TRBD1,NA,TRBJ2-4,CASSLEGNRGSRF,TGTGCCAGCAGCTTAGAAGGGAACAGGGGAAGTCGATTC